Listed below are T cell receptor beta chains from one sample, sequenced in a study of human T cells and chemical hapten exposure. TCRdb re-called the RACE reads with MiXCR, one entry per CDR3 protein. The data contain about 41,000 distinct CDR3 sequences, about 3.5% of them singletons. The material sequenced was whole blood, taken in connection with sensitization to the hapten diphenylcyclopropenone (DPC). All receptors come from a man between 40 and 49 years old with alopecia areata. Some clones in this sample may be carry-over from other donors' samples. Each CDR3 is given with its conserved first and last residue. The order of the fields is CDR3 protein, CDR3 DNA, D gene, J gene, V gene, clone size. The D gene is left open where the match is weak. Clone size, where shown, is once, few, many, or a class for clones that have expanded.

CDR3 protein: CASSYIYYEQYF
CDR3 DNA: TGTGCCAGCAGTTACATATACTACGAGCAGTACTTC
D gene: .
J gene: TRBJ2-7
V gene: TRBV6-5
clone size: many

CDR3 protein: CASSELGIYNEQFF
CDR3 DNA: TGTGCCAGCAGTGAGTTAGGGATTTACAATGAGCAGTTCTTC
D gene: .
J gene: TRBJ2-1
V gene: TRBV6-1
clone size: .

CDR3 protein: CASSFASVTDTQYF
CDR3 DNA: TGTGCCAGCAGCTTTGCTAGCGTCACAGATACGCAGTATTTT
D gene: .
J gene: TRBJ2-3
V gene: TRBV7-8
clone size: many

CDR3 protein: CASSPATGGRETQYF
CDR3 DNA: TGTGCCAGCTCACCGGCAACAGGGGGCCGAGAGACCCAGTACTTC
D gene: TRBD1
J gene: TRBJ2-5
V gene: TRBV18
clone size: many

CDR3 protein: CASSQDSGREYEQYF
CDR3 DNA: TGTGCCAGCAGCCAAGACAGCGGGAGAGAGTACGAGCAGTACTTC
D gene: TRBD2
J gene: TRBJ2-7
V gene: TRBV3-1
clone size: many

CDR3 protein: CASSLGGATNEKLFF
CDR3 DNA: TGTGCCAGCAGCCTGGGAGGGGCAACTAATGAAAAACTGTTTTTT
D gene: .
J gene: TRBJ1-4
V gene: TRBV28
clone size: few

CDR3 protein: CASSLMGTSGNSPLHF
CDR3 DNA: TGTGCCAGCAGTTTAATGGGGACGTCGGGGAATTCACCCCTCCACTTT
D gene: .
J gene: TRBJ1-6
V gene: TRBV12-3/TRBV12-4
clone size: many

CDR3 protein: CASRGGQTSNQPQHF
CDR3 DNA: TGTGCCAGCAGGGGGGGACAGACGAGCAATCAGCCCCAGCATTTT
D gene: TRBD1
J gene: TRBJ1-5
V gene: TRBV2
clone size: many

CDR3 protein: CASSPLAGIQETQYF
CDR3 DNA: TGTGCCAGCAGCCCGCTAGCGGGGATCCAAGAGACCCAGTACTTC
D gene: TRBD2
J gene: TRBJ2-5
V gene: TRBV3-1
clone size: many

CDR3 protein: CASREGQGQPQHF
CDR3 DNA: TGCGCCAGCAGAGAGGGGCAGGGTCAGCCCCAGCATTTT
D gene: .
J gene: TRBJ1-5
V gene: TRBV5-1
clone size: many

CDR3 protein: CASKPSGTDTQYF
CDR3 DNA: TGTGCCAGCAAGCCTAGCGGCACAGATACGCAGTATTTT
D gene: .
J gene: TRBJ2-3
V gene: TRBV7-9
clone size: many

CDR3 protein: CASSRDRLSGANVLTF
CDR3 DNA: TGTGCCAGCAGCCGGGACCGCCTGAGTGGGGCCAACGTCCTGACTTTC
D gene: .
J gene: TRBJ2-6
V gene: TRBV5-6
clone size: many

CDR3 protein: CASSFGQGEDTQYF
CDR3 DNA: TGCGCCAGCAGCTTCGGACAGGGTGAAGATACGCAGTATTTT
D gene: TRBD1
J gene: TRBJ2-3
V gene: TRBV5-1
clone size: medium-sized

CDR3 protein: CATSRKFRGQETQYF
CDR3 DNA: TGTGCCACCAGCAGAAAATTCAGGGGGCAAGAGACCCAGTACTTC
D gene: TRBD1
J gene: TRBJ2-5
V gene: TRBV15
clone size: many

CDR3 protein: CAIAVESSLWNGYTF
CDR3 DNA: TGTGCCATCGCCGTTGAGTCATCCCTATGGAATGGCTACACCTTC
D gene: .
J gene: TRBJ1-2
V gene: TRBV10-3
clone size: many

CDR3 protein: CASSYSRGAGGETQYF
CDR3 DNA: TGTGCCAGCAGTTACTCCCGGGGAGCAGGTGGGGAGACCCAGTACTTC
D gene: .
J gene: TRBJ2-5
V gene: TRBV6-5
clone size: many

CDR3 protein: CASSPRSVQKNIQYF
CDR3 DNA: TGTGCCAGCAGTCCTCGCTCTGTTCAAAAAAACATTCAGTACTTC
D gene: .
J gene: TRBJ2-4
V gene: TRBV28
clone size: many

CDR3 protein: CASSPWASDEQFF
CDR3 DNA: TGTGCCAGCAGCCCTTGGGCTAGCGATGAGCAGTTCTTC
D gene: .
J gene: TRBJ2-1
V gene: TRBV9
clone size: many

CDR3 protein: CASSLEGGPMNLAKNIQYF
CDR3 DNA: TGTGCCAGCAGCTTAGAGGGCGGGCCTATGAATCTAGCCAAAAACATTCAGTACTTC
D gene: .
J gene: TRBJ2-4
V gene: TRBV7-2
clone size: many

CDR3 protein: CASSRWGPTDTQYF
CDR3 DNA: TGTGCCAGCAGCCGGTGGGGGCCCACAGATACGCAGTATTTT
D gene: .
J gene: TRBJ2-3
V gene: TRBV6-5
clone size: many

CDR3 protein: CASSPAGVKYEQYF
CDR3 DNA: TGTGCCAGCTCGCCAGCGGGAGTAAAGTACGAGCAGTACTTC
D gene: TRBD2
J gene: TRBJ2-7
V gene: TRBV18
clone size: many

CDR3 protein: CAIRGGEGQPQHF
CDR3 DNA: TGTGCCATCAGAGGGGGCGAAGGTCAGCCCCAGCATTTT
D gene: TRBD1
J gene: TRBJ1-5
V gene: TRBV10-3
clone size: many

CDR3 protein: CASSARQGKGSGANVLTF
CDR3 DNA: TGTGCCAGCAGTGCCCGACAGGGGAAGGGCTCTGGGGCCAACGTCCTGACTTTC
D gene: TRBD1
J gene: TRBJ2-6
V gene: TRBV25-1
clone size: many

CDR3 protein: CASSQDPARVINTIYF
CDR3 DNA: TGTGCCAGCAGCCAAGATCCGGCCAGGGTCATAAACACCATATATTTT
D gene: .
J gene: TRBJ1-3
V gene: TRBV3-1
clone size: many